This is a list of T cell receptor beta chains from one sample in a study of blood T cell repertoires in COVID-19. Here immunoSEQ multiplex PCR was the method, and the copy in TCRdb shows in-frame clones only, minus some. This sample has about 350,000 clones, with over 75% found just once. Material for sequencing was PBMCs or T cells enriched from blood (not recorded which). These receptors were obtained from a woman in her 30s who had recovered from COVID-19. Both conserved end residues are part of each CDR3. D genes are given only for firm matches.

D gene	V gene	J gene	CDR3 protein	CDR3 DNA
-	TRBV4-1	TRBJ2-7	CASSHRMRGISGEQYF	TGCGCCAGCAGCCACCGAATGCGAGGGATCTCTGGGGAGCAGTACTTC
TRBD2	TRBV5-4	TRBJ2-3	CASSRSTSGGAVDTQYF	TGTGCCAGCAGCCGGAGCACTAGCGGGGGGGCCGTAGATACGCAGTATTTT
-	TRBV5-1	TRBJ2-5	CASSRRVQETQYF	TGCGCCAGCAGCCGGCGGGTGCAAGAGACCCAGTACTTC
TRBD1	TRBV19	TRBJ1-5	CASTKGQSNSNQPQHF	TGTGCCAGTACTAAGGGACAGTCTAACTCCAATCAGCCCCAGCATTTT
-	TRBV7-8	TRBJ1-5	CASSLLQGYNQPQHF	TGTGCCAGCAGCTTACTACAGGGCTACAATCAGCCCCAGCATTTT
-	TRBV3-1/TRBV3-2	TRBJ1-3	CASSQHRRDTIYF	TGTGCCAGCAGCCAACATCGGAGGGACACCATATATTTT
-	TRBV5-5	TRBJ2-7	CASSLLISYEQYF	TGTGCCAGCAGCTTGCTTATCTCCTACGAGCAGTACTTC
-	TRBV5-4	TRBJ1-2	CASSAQGGGYGYTF	TGTGCCAGCAGCGCCCAGGGCGGGGGCTATGGCTACACCTTC
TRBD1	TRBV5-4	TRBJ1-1	CASSLVRGGGGEAFF	TGTGCCAGCAGCTTGGTCCGAGGGGGCGGCGGAGAAGCTTTCTTT
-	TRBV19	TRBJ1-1	CASSIFGQNTEAFF	TGTGCCAGTAGTATTTTCGGACAGAACACTGAAGCTTTCTTT
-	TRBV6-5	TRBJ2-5	CASSYSRQETQYF	TGTGCCAGCAGTTACTCGAGACAAGAGACCCAGTACTTC
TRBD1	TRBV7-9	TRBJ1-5	CASSLQGGDNQPQHF	TGTGCCAGCAGCTTACAAGGGGGCGACAATCAGCCCCAGCATTTT
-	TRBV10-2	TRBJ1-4	CASSESDREKLFF	TGCGCCAGCAGTGAGAGCGACAGGGAAAAACTGTTTTTT
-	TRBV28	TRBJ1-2	CATGRGGANYGYTF	TGTGCCACCGGCCGCGGAGGAGCTAACTATGGCTACACCTTC
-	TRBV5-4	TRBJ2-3	CASSLTSNRAADTQYF	TGTGCCAGCAGCTTGACCTCGAACAGGGCAGCAGATACGCAGTATTTT
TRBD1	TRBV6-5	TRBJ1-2	CASSSEDRESGYTF	TGTGCCAGCAGTTCGGAGGACAGGGAAAGTGGCTACACCTTC
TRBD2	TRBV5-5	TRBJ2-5	CASSLIAGGAQETQYF	TGTGCCAGCAGCTTAATAGCGGGGGGGGCCCAAGAGACCCAGTACTTC
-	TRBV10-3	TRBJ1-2	CAISEWTANYGYTF	TGTGCCATCAGTGAGTGGACAGCTAACTATGGCTACACCTTC